What follows is one T cell receptor beta chain and its context. Antigen unknown. Looked up from germline, CDR1 is SGHRS and CDR2 is YFSETQ. CDR3 length: 12 residues. Trimming took 6 bases from V and 3 from J, leaving 10 bases between them. Treatment described: oral pan-JAK inhibitor, 5-10 mg twice daily. In each case, RNA was isolated and then reverse transcribed into cDNA as the sequencing template. This table comes from immunoSEQ multiplex PCR, and its TCRdb copy is limited to in-frame clones, with some not included. Of 95,000 to 100,000 clones in the sample, about 61% are singletons; the top ten hold approximately 16%. This sample was included in a study of CD8+ T cells in alopecia areata. Notes on the study in general: Scalp clonality decreased significantly with tofacitinib, and so did expanded CD8+ clones among the top 100. Unlike in mice, where it was clearer, TCR sharing across patients was less clear, possibly HLA-related.

V and J are TRBV5-1 and TRBJ2-7; D may be TRBD1 (6 bases). The starting material was CD8+ T cells sorted from blood, obtained between weeks 55 and 65, from a patient treated with tofacitinib. The receptor comes from a human donor with alopecia areata. The CDR3 is CASMGADYEQYF. The CDR3 coding sequence is TGCGCCAGCATGGGGGCTGACTACGAGCAGTACTTC.